This is a list of T cell receptor beta chains from one sample in a study of blood T cell repertoires in COVID-19. Profiled with immunoSEQ multiplex PCR; TCRdb holds only in-frame clones, not every one. Among about 230,000 clones, about nine tenths were seen once, and the ten largest hold around 4.2%. Sequencing input: PBMCs or T cells enriched from blood (not recorded which). The origin of the receptors is a woman aged 25 to 45 with acute COVID-19. Both conserved end residues are part of each CDR3. The D gene is left open where the match is weak. Rows give clone size only sometimes, using once, few, many, or a class for an expanded clone.

D	size	V	J	CDR3	DNA
NA	NA	TRBV19	TRBJ1-6	CASNDITRRPDSPLHF	TGTGCCAGTAATGATATCACCCGGCGGCCCGATTCACCCCTCCACTTT
NA	NA	TRBV9	TRBJ2-1	CASSGGASSYNEQFF	TGTGCCAGCAGCGGCGGGGCTAGCTCCTACAATGAGCAGTTCTTC
TRBD1	NA	TRBV3-1/TRBV3-2	TRBJ1-6	CASSGTVDSPLHF	TGTGCCAGCAGCGGGACAGTTGATTCACCCCTCCACTTT
TRBD1	NA	TRBV6-6	TRBJ1-5	CASSYLEGAYPQHF	TGTGCCAGCAGTTACTTAGAGGGGGCTTATCCCCAGCATTTT
NA	NA	TRBV3-1/TRBV3-2	TRBJ2-2	CASEGGWPGELFF	TGTGCCAGCGAGGGGGGGTGGCCCGGGGAGCTGTTTTTT
NA	NA	TRBV15	TRBJ2-7	CATSRDRGPGGEQYF	TGTGCCACCAGCAGAGATCGAGGGCCTGGTGGCGAGCAGTACTTC
TRBD2	NA	TRBV5-1	TRBJ2-1	CASSLASGGAVNEQFF	TGCGCCAGCAGCTTAGCTAGCGGGGGGGCAGTCAATGAGCAGTTCTTC
NA	NA	TRBV7-9	TRBJ2-7	CASSLEGLYEQYF	TGTGCCAGCAGCTTAGAGGGGCTTTACGAGCAGTACTTC
NA	NA	TRBV4-1	TRBJ2-7	CASSQDQSFYEQYF	TGCGCCAGCAGCCAAGACCAGTCCTTCTACGAGCAGTACTTC
TRBD1	once	TRBV27	TRBJ1-2	CASSPTDRRYYGYTF	TGTGCCAGCAGCCCCACGGACAGGAGATACTATGGCTACACCTTC